The rows below give T cell receptor beta chains drawn from one sample of a study of early stage breast cancer tumors. The data were produced by immunoSEQ multiplex PCR, yet TCRdb's version contains in-frame clones alone and is incomplete. There are tens of thousands of clones in the sample; 75% to 85% occur only once, and over 9.5% lies in the top ten. Material: blood. Source of these receptors: a person aged 55 to 69 with breast cancer. Each CDR3 is given with its conserved first and last residue.

V gene	J gene	CDR3 protein
TRBV30	TRBJ2-7	CAWSAVSSPYEQYF
TRBV29-1	TRBJ1-5	CSVEGGIGQPQHF
TRBV27	TRBJ2-2	CASSSLSRDSHHMAELFF
TRBV28	TRBJ1-2	CATPLRQGPSPHSYGYTF
TRBV19	TRBJ1-2	CASWTGTGHGYTF
TRBV18	TRBJ1-3	CASSPREGLSGNTIYF
TRBV6-1	TRBJ2-7	CASELGQATYEQYF
TRBV5-1	TRBJ2-1	CASSLQASAAYNEQFF
TRBV28	TRBJ2-1	CASSLPGQGLNNEQFF
TRBV7-8	TRBJ1-1	CASSLTPLGPNTEAFF
TRBV11-2	TRBJ2-7	CASSLESSGTFEQYF
TRBV11-2	TRBJ1-4	CASRQGQGAFNEKLFF
TRBV10-2	TRBJ1-3	CASSTTPDSSGNTIYF
TRBV27	TRBJ2-5	CASSFGGNEGETQYF
TRBV5-6	TRBJ2-7	CASSLGQAYTYEQYF
TRBV6-6	TRBJ1-1	CASSHGQGEAFF
TRBV9	TRBJ2-1	CASSARTAGIMYNEQFF
TRBV9	TRBJ2-7	CASSTGQSYEQYF
TRBV5-1	TRBJ2-1	CASSLGTGYNEQFF
TRBV9	TRBJ2-5	CASSSGSQETQYF
TRBV29-1	TRBJ1-4	CSVYQGLPNEKLFF
TRBV29-1	TRBJ2-7	CSVGGAGVPYEQYF
TRBV4-3	TRBJ2-7	CASSGWAGTSATYEQYF
TRBV9	TRBJ2-1	CASSVGGPYNEQFF
TRBV11-2	TRBJ2-7	CASSSEGFEQYF
TRBV4-3	TRBJ2-7	CASSPNTGPYEQYF
TRBV5-4	TRBJ2-7	CASSLAAGAYEQYF
TRBV4-2	TRBJ1-1	CASSQDRGKNTEAFF
TRBV12-2	TRBJ2-5	CASRSGTSNHQETQYF